The entry below describes one TCR beta chain. The sample is drawn from a study of blood T cell repertoires in COVID-19. Overall study context: Samples came from the United States, Italy and Spain, spanning acute and convalescent COVID-19. PBMCs, B-cell-depleted T cells, or T cells were the source of the cDNA or gDNA that made up the material.

Trimming removed 5 bases from V and 4 bases from J; junction bases left unmatched: 19. Germline-derived CDR1 and CDR2 are MNHNY and SVGAGI (reference sequence). This CDR3 region has 20 residues. The assay was immunoSEQ multiplex PCR, and TCRdb's table has in-frame clones only and misses some. The sample contains roughly 220,000 clones, around 84% of which appear only once. The sequenced sample consisted of peripheral blood. The V call is TRBV6-6, the J call TRBJ2-6; the match to TRBD1 covers 8 bases. This receptor was obtained from a man aged 50 to 60 who had recovered from COVID-19. DNA for the CDR3: TGTGCCAGCAGTCCGGGGACAGGCCGTAAACCCGTGTCCGGGGCCAACGTCCTGACTTTC. Translating gives CASSPGTGRKPVSGANVLTF.